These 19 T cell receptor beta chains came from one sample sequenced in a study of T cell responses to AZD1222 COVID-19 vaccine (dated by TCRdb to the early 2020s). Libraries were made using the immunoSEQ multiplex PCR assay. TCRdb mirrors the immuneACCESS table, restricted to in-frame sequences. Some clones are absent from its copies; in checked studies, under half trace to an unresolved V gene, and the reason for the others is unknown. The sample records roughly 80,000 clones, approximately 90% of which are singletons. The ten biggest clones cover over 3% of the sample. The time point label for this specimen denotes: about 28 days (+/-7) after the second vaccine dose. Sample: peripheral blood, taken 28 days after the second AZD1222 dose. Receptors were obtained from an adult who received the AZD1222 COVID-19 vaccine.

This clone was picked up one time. CDR3 sequence: CASSLGGGGSTDTQYF. The CDR3 DNA reads TGTGCCAGCAGCTTAGGGGGGGGCGGGAGCACAGATACGCAGTATTTT. The genes are TRBV11-3 and TRBJ2-3; possibly TRBD2 for D (7 bases). This CDR3 is built from 16 residues. The V end lost 1 base, the J end lost 0 bases, and 11 bases lay between the germline ends. Looked up from germline, CDR1 is SGHNT and CDR2 is YENEEA. Based on the CDR3 plus reference TRBV11-3 and TRBJ2-3, the full variable domain is EAGVVQSPRYKIIEKKQPVAFWCNPISGHNTLYWYLQNLGQGPELLIRYENEEAVDDSQLPKDRFSAERLKGVDSTLKIQPAELGDSAVYLCASSLGGGGSTDTQYFGPGTRLTVL.

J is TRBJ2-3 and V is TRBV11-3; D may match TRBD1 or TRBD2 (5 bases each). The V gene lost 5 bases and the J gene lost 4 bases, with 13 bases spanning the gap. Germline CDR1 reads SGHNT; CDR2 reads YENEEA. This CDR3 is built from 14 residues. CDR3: CASSLFVGADTQYF. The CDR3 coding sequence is TGTGCCAGCAGCCTCTTCGTGGGGGCAGATACGCAGTATTTT.

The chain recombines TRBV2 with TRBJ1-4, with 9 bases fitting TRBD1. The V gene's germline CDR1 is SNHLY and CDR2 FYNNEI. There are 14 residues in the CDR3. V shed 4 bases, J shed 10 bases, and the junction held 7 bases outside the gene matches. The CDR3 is CASSGTGERRKLFF. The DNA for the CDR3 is TGTGCCAGCAGTGGGACAGGGGAACGTCGAAAACTGTTTTTT.

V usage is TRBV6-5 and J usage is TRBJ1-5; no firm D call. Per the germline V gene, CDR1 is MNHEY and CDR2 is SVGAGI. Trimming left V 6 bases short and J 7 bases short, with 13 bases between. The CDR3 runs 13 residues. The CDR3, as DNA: TGTGCCAGCAGGGCAAGGGTTGGGCAGCCCCAGCATTTT. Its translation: CASRARVGQPQHF.

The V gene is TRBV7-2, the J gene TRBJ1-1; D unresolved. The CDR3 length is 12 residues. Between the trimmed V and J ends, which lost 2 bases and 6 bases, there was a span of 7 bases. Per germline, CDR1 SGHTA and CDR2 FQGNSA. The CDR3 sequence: CASSLPVSEAFF. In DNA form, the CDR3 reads TGTGCCAGCAGCTTACCCGTTTCTGAAGCTTTCTTT.

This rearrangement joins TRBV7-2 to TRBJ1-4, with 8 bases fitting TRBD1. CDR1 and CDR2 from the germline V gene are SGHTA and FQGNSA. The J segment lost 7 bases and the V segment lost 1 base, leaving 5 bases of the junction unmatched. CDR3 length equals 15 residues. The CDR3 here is CASSLVAGGSEKLFF. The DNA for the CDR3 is TGTGCCAGCAGCTTAGTGGCAGGGGGCTCTGAAAAACTGTTTTTT.

CDR3: CASSLGGSTSSYEQYF. CDR3 sequence (DNA): TGTGCCAGCAGCTTAGGGGGGTCGACTAGCTCCTACGAGCAGTACTTC. J is TRBJ2-7 and V is TRBV7-6, with D tentatively TRBD2 (6 bases). The germline CDR1 and CDR2 sequences are SGHVS and FNYEAQ. The V end lost 1 base, the J end lost 0 bases, and 13 bases lay between the germline ends. This CDR3 comprises 16 residues.

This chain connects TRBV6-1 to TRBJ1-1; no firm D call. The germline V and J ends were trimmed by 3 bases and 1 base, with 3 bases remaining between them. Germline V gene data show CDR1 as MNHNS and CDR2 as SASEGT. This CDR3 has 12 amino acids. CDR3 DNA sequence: TGTGCCAGCAGTGACCCGAACACTGAAGCTTTCTTT. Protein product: CASSDPNTEAFF.

For the CDR3, the DNA is TGTGCCACCAGTACAGGGGGCATTCAGCCCCAGCATTTT. Protein product: CATSTGGIQPQHF. The chain carries TRBV24-1 and TRBJ1-5; 9 bases are a match to TRBD1. Germline CDR1 reads KGHDR; CDR2 reads SFDVKD. The CDR3 has 13 residues. J gave up 6 bases and V 6 bases, and 2 bases lay outside the gene matches.

The CDR3 region is CASSLETSLYGYTF. CDR3 in DNA: TGCGCCAGCAGCTTGGAGACAAGCCTCTATGGCTACACCTTC. The chain combines TRBV5-1 with TRBJ1-2; D uncertain. The V and J ends lost 0 bases and 4 bases respectively, with 10 bases between them. The CDR3 length is 14 residues. Germline V gives CDR1 SGHRS, CDR2 YFSETQ.

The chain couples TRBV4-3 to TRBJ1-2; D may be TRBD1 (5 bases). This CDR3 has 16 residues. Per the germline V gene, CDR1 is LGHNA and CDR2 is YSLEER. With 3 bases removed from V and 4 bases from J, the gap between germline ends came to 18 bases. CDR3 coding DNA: TGCGCCAGCAGCCATTATCAGGGCGACACGGGCTATGGCTACACCTTC. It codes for CASSHYQGDTGYGYTF.

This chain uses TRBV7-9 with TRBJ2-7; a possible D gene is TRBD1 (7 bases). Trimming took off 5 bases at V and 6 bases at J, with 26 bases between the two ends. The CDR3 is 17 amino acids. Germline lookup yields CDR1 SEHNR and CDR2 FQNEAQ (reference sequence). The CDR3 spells CASSPINPQGGRGEQYF. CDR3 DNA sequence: TGTGCCAGCAGCCCGATCAACCCGCAGGGGGGTAGAGGCGAGCAGTACTTC.

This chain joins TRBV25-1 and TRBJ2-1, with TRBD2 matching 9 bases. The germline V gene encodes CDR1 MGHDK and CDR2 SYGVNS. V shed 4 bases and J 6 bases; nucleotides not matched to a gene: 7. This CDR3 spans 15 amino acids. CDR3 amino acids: CASSAWASGTNEQFF. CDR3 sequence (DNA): TGTGCCAGCAGTGCGTGGGCTAGCGGGACCAATGAGCAGTTCTTC.

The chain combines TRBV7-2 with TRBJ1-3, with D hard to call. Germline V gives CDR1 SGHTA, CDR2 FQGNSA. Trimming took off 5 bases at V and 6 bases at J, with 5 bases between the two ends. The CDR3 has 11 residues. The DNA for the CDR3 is TGTGCCAGCAGCAACCTAAACACCATATATTTT. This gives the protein CASSNLNTIYF.

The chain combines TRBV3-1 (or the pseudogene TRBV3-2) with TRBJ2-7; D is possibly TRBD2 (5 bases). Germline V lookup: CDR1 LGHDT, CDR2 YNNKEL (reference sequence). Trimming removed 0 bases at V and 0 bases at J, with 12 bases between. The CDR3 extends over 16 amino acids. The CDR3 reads CASSQERSGSSYEQYF. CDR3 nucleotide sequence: TGTGCCAGCAGCCAAGAAAGGAGCGGAAGCTCCTACGAGCAGTACTTC.

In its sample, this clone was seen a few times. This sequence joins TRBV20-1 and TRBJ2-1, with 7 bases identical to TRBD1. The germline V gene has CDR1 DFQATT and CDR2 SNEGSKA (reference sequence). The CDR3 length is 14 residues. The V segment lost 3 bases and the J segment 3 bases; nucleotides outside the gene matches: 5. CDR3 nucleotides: TGCAGTGCTAGTCGTACAGGGGACTACAATGAGCAGTTCTTC. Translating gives CSASRTGDYNEQFF.

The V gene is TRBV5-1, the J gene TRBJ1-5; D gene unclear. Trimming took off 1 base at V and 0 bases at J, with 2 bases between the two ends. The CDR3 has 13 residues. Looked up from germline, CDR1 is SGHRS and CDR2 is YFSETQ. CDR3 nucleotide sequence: TGCGCCAGCAGCTTGTTTAGCAATCAGCCCCAGCATTTT. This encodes CASSLFSNQPQHF.

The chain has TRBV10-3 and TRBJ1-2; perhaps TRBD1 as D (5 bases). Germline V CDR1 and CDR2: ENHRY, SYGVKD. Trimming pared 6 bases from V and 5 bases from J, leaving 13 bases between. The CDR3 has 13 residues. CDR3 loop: CAIRVTAGYGYTF. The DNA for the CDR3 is TGTGCCATCAGGGTGACAGCGGGGTATGGCTACACCTTC.

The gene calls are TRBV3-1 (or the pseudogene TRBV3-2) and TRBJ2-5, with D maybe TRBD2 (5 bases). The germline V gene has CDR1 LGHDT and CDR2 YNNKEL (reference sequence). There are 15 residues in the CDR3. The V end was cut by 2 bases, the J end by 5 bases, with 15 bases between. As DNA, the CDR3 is TGTGCCAGCAGCCAATATAGCGAGACTTGGGAGACCCAGTACTTC. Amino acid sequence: CASSQYSETWETQYF.